The source of this T cell receptor beta chain is a study of metastatic and nonmetastatic thyroid tumors (dated by TCRdb to 2020 to 2021). About the study as a whole: For patients with malignant and with benign thyroid disease, the researchers compared repertoires between peripheral blood samples and tumor or nodule tissue samples. What the authors observed across the whole study: TCR beta diversity was reported as significantly higher in malignant tumors than in benign nodules, in both blood and tumor samples.

No treatment had been received by any patient before thyroid surgery. Using T-cell receptor beta sequencing, the researchers looked back retrospectively at clinical samples from patients, gathered between the early 2010s and the late 2010s. This clone was found a few times. The antigen it recognizes is unknown. No qualities accompany the bases; no much larger clone lies one base away. Library generation was performed with PCR. This sample was sequenced with an Illumina HiSeq 4000. The TCR beta-chain CDR3 region of each patient was profiled by high-throughput sequencing. Per the original workflow: The researchers built a classifier to tell apart papillary thyroid cancer patients with distant metastasis, based on CDR3 differences among clinicopathological groups. Repertoire diversity was assessed with the Shannon index, and tumor-blood repertoire similarity with the Morisita-Horn index. Using fastp trimming at Q25 and MiXCR clonotype assembly, TCRdb reanalyzed the public sequencing data and kept in-frame beta chains. These V and J calls rely on TCRdb rather than the paper's analysis. The sample records several thousand clones, about 30% of which are singletons. The ten largest clonotypes hold 40% to 50% of the sample.

The clonotype comes from a male donor with papillary thyroid cancer or a benign thyroid nodule (not recorded which). Some clones in this sample may be carry-over from other donors' samples. Material: tumor tissue.

Here is the DNA: TGTGCCAGTAGTTCACAGGGATTCGACAATTCACCCCTCCACTTT. Translated, this is CASSSQGFDNSPLHF. The rearranged segments are TRBV19 and TRBJ1-6; matching of 6 bases hints at TRBD1 as the D gene. The cysteine opens and the phenylalanine closes a CDR3 of 15 amino acids. The kept DNA is CDR3 alone, 45 bases in frame from the first base. At the junction V is shortened by 5 bases and J by 7 bases, with 15 bases in between. The germline V gene (reference sequence) specifies LNHDA as CDR1 and SQIVND as CDR2.